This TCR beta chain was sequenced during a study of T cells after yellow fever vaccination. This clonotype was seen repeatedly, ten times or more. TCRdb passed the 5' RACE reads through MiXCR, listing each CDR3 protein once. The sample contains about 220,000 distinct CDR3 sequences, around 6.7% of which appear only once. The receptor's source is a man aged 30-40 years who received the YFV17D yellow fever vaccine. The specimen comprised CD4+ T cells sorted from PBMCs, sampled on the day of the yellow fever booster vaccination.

Here the CDR3 reads CSARDPAGSNTQYF. The CDR3 DNA is TGCAGTGCTAGAGATCCGGCGGGGTCAAATACGCAGTATTTT. The chain is built from TRBV20-1 and TRBJ2-3; maybe TRBD2 (6 bases). In germline, CDR1 is DFQATT, CDR2 SNEGSKA (reference sequence). Trimming cost V 0 bases and J 7 bases, with 14 bases left between them. This CDR3 has 14 amino acids.